This T cell receptor (beta chain) originates from a study of human T cells and chemical hapten exposure. Time point specified: patch test 1, 2 weeks after DPC sensitization. Treatment indicated: therapeutic diphenylcyclopropenone sensitization with weekly scalp DPC. Individual cDNA molecules (in the library) carried attached unique molecular identifiers. A single record per CDR3 protein comes from TCRdb applying MiXCR to the RACE reads. Among approximately 400,000 distinct CDR3 sequences listed, more than 4.5% were seen once. Per the germline V gene, CDR1 is MNHEY and CDR2 is SVGAGI. The CDR3 contains 16 residues. The V gene lost 4 bases and the J gene lost 9 bases, with 22 bases spanning the gap. This clonotype was counted at least ten times.

The TCR comes from a woman between 50 and 59 years old with alopecia areata. Some clones in this sample may be carry-over from other donors' samples. The chain links TRBV6-5 to TRBJ2-1, with D possibly matching TRBD2 (7 bases). Specimen: whole blood, collected in connection with sensitization to the hapten diphenylcyclopropenone (DPC). The CDR3 DNA is TGTGCCAGCAGTTTTACTCATTTCGGGGGGCCTGGTGAGCAGTTCTTC. Translation: CASSFTHFGGPGEQFF.